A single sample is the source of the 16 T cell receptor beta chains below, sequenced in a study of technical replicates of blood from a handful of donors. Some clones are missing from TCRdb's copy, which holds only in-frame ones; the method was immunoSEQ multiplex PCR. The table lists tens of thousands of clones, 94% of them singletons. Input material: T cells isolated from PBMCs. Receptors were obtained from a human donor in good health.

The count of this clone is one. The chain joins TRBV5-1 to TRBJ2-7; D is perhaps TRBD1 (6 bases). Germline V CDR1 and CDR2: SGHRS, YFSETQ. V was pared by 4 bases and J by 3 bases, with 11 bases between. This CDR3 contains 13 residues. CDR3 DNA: TGCGCCAGCAGCCCGAGGGACATCTACGAGCAGTACTTC. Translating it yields CASSPRDIYEQYF.

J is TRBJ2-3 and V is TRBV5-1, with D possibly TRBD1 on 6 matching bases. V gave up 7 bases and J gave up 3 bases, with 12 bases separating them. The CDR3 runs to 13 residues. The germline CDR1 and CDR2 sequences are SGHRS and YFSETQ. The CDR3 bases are TGCGCCAGCTTACTGACAGGTACAGATACGCAGTATTTT. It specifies CASLLTGTDTQYF.

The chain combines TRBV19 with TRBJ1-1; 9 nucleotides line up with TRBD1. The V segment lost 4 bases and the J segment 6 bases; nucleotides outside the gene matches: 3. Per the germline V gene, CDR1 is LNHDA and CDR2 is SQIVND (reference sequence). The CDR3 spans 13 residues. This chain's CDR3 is CASSTTGGPEAFF. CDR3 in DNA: TGTGCCAGTAGTACTACAGGGGGCCCTGAAGCTTTCTTT.

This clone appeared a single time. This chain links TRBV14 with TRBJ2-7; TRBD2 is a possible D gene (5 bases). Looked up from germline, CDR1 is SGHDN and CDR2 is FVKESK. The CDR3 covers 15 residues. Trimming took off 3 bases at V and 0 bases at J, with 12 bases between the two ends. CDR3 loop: CASSHKRISSYEQYF. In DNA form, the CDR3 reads TGTGCCAGCAGCCACAAGCGGATTTCCTCCTACGAGCAGTACTTC.

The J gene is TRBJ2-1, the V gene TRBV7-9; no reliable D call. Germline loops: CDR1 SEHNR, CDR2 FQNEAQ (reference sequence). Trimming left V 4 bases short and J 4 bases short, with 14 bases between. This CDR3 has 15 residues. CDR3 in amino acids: CASSSHSPEYNEQFF. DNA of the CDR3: TGTGCCAGCAGCTCCCATTCTCCGGAGTACAATGAGCAGTTCTTC.

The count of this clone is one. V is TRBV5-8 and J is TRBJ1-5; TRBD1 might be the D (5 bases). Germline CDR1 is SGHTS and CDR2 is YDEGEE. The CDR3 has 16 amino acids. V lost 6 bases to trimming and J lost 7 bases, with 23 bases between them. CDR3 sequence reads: CASTPLWGVGVQPQHF. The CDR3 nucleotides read TGTGCCAGCACCCCTCTCTGGGGGGTAGGGGTGCAGCCCCAGCATTTT.

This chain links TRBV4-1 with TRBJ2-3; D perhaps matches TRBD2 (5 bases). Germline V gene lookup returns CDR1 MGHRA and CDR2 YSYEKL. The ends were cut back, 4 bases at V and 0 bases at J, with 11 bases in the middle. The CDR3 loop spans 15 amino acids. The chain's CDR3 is CASSRTGSSTDTQYF. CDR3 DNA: TGCGCCAGCAGCCGGACGGGGTCTAGCACAGATACGCAGTATTTT.

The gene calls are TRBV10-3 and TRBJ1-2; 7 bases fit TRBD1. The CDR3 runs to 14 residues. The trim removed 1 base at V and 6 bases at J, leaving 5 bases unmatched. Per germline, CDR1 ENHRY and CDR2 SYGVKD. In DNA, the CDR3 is TGTGCCATCAGTGAGTTTGGTACAGGGGATGGCTACACCTTC. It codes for CAISEFGTGDGYTF.

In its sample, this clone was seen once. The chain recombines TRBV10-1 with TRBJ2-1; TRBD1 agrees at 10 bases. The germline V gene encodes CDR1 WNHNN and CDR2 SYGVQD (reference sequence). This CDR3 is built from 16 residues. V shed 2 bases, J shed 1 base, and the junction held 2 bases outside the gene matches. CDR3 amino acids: CASSEGTGVSYNEQFF. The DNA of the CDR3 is TGCGCCAGCAGTGAGGGGACAGGGGTATCCTACAATGAGCAGTTCTTC.

CDR3 residues: CATDVGATGELFF. CDR3 in DNA: TGTGCTACAGACGTGGGGGCCACCGGGGAGCTGTTTTTT. This chain joins TRBV19 and TRBJ2-2; possible D gene TRBD1, 6 bases. This CDR3 has 13 amino acids. Germline V gene data show CDR1 as LNHDA and CDR2 as SQIVND (reference sequence).

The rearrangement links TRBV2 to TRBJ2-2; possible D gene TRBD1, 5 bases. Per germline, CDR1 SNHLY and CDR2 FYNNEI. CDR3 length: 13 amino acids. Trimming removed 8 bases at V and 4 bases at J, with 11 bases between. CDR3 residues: CASGAQGTGELFF. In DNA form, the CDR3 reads TGTGCCAGCGGCGCCCAGGGCACCGGGGAGCTGTTTTTT.

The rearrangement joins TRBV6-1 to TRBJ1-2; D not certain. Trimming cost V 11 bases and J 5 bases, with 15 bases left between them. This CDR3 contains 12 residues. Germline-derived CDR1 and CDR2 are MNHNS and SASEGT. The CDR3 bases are TGTGCCGGGAGCATGCAAGGGTATGGCTACACCTTC. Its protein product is CAGSMQGYGYTF.

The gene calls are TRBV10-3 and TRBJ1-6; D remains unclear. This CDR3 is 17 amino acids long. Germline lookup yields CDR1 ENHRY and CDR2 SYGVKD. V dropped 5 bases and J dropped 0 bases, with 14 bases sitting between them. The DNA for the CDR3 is TGTGCCATCAGTATCGCCCCTTCGAGCTCCTATAATTCACCCCTCCACTTT. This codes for CAISIAPSSSYNSPLHF.

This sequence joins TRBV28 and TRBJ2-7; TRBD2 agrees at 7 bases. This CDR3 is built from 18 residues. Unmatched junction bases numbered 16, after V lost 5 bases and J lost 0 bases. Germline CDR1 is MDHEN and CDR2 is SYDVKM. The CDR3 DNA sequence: TGTGCCAGCAGTCCCCCGAGAGGGGAAGCGGGACTCTCCTACGAGCAGTACTTC. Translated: CASSPPRGEAGLSYEQYF.

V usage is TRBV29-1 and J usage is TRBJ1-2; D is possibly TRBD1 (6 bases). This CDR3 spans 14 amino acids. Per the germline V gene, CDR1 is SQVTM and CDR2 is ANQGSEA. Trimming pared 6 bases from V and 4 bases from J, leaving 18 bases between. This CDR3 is CSVSSGANTYGYTF. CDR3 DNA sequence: TGCAGCGTGTCGTCAGGGGCGAATACCTATGGCTACACCTTC.

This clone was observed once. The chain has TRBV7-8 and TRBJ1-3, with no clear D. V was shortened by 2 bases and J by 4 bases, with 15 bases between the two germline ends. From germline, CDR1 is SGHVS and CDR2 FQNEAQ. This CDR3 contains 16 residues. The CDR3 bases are TGTGCCAGCAGCTTACACCCTAACCCGCAAGGAAACACCATATATTTT. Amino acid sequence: CASSLHPNPQGNTIYF.